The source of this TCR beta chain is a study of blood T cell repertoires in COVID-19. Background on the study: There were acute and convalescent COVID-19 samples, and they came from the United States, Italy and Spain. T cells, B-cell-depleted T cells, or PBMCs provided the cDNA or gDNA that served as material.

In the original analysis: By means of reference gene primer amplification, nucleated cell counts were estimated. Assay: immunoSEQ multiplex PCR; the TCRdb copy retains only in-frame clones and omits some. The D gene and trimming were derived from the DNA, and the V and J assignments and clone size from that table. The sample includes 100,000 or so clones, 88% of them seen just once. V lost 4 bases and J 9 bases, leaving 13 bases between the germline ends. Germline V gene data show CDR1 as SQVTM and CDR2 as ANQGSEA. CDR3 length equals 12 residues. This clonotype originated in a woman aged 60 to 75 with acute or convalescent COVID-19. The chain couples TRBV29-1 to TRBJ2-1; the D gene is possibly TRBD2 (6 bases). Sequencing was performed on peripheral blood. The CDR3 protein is CSVATSKGEQFF. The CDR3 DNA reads TGCAGCGTTGCTACTAGCAAGGGTGAGCAGTTCTTC.